One and the same sample provided the 9 T cell receptor beta chains below, sequenced in a study of blood T cell repertoires in COVID-19. Sequenced by immunoSEQ multiplex PCR; TCRdb stores in-frame clones only, minus some. The data contain under 200,000 clones, 75% to 85% of them singletons. Material for sequencing was peripheral blood. The receptor set was obtained from a woman aged 60-75 years with COVID-19, enrolled during active disease.

This clone occurred once. The chain has TRBV5-1 and TRBJ2-3; possible D gene TRBD1, 5 bases. Between the trimmed V and J ends, which lost 0 bases and 2 bases, there was a span of 10 bases. CDR3 length equals 15 residues. Germline CDR1 reads SGHRS; CDR2 reads YFSETQ. CDR3 sequence: CASSLEDRNTDTQYF. CDR3 sequence (DNA): TGCGCCAGCAGCTTGGAAGACAGAAACACAGATACGCAGTATTTT.

V gene TRBV12-5 combines with J gene TRBJ1-4, with a possible D match to TRBD1 (5 bases). This CDR3 has 14 residues. V lost 9 bases, J lost 0 bases, and 11 bases lay in between. Germline assignment: CDR1 LGHNT and CDR2 FRNRAP. CDR3 sequence reads: CARFDRSTNEKLFF. Here the CDR3 DNA reads TGTGCTAGATTTGACAGATCAACTAATGAAAAACTGTTTTTT.

The chain links TRBV6-5 to TRBJ2-2; D possibly corresponds to TRBD2 (6 bases). The CDR3 has 16 residues. Between the trimmed V and J ends, which lost 1 base and 4 bases, there was a span of 13 bases. Germline CDR1 reads MNHEY; CDR2 reads SVGAGI. This chain's CDR3 is CASSYLPGVGTGELFF. The DNA of the CDR3 is TGTGCCAGCAGTTACTTACCGGGAGTCGGCACCGGGGAGCTGTTTTTT.

The chain is built from TRBV19 and TRBJ2-1; 11 bases align to TRBD2. Germline loops: CDR1 LNHDA, CDR2 SQIVND (reference sequence). This CDR3 spans 17 amino acids. The V and J ends lost 5 bases and 4 bases, in that order; junction bases with no gene match: 10. As DNA, the CDR3 is TGTGCCAGTAGTCACGGATTGCTAGCGGGGGGTTACAATGAGCAGTTCTTC. As protein: CASSHGLLAGGYNEQFF.

This clone was detected once. The J gene is TRBJ2-1, the V gene TRBV28; D perhaps matches TRBD2 (6 bases). There are 16 residues in the CDR3. The V gene lost 4 bases and the J gene lost 0 bases, with 13 bases spanning the gap. The germline V gene has CDR1 MDHEN and CDR2 SYDVKM. DNA of the CDR3: TGTGCCAGCAGTTCTGCTAGCGCAAGCTCCTACAATGAGCAGTTCTTC. The encoded protein is CASSSASASSYNEQFF.

This sequence joins TRBV6-6 and TRBJ1-1; TRBD1 aligns across 7 bases. This CDR3 comprises 14 residues. The germline gives CDR1 MNHNY, CDR2 SVGAGI (reference sequence). V shed 5 bases, J shed 4 bases, and the junction held 7 bases outside the gene matches. CDR3 protein: CASSPYQGVTEAFF. The CDR3 DNA sequence: TGTGCCAGCAGTCCTTACCAGGGGGTCACTGAAGCTTTCTTT.

The genes are TRBV9 and TRBJ2-1; 7 bases are a match to TRBD2. The CDR3 loop spans 18 amino acids. The ends lost 3 bases at V and 0 bases at J; junction bases unmatched: 12. Germline assignment: CDR1 SGDLS and CDR2 YYNGEE. The CDR3 sequence: CASSAPVAGGSSYNEQFF. The CDR3 bases are TGTGCCAGCAGCGCCCCGGTAGCGGGCGGGAGCTCCTACAATGAGCAGTTCTTC. The complete variable domain, with remaining parts taken from reference TRBV9 and TRBJ2-1, reads DSGVTQTPKHLITATGQRVTLRCSPRSGDLSVYWYQQSLDQGLQFLIQYYNGEERAKGNILERFSAQQFPDLHSELNLSSLELGDSALYFCASSAPVAGGSSYNEQFFGPGTRLTVL.

The V and J genes are TRBV18 and TRBJ1-6, with TRBD1 matching 9 bases. CDR3 length: 15 amino acids. Trimming at V came to 3 bases and at J to 10 bases, leaving 7 bases not matched to a gene. CDR1 is KGHSH and CDR2 is LQKENI in the germline V gene. Written as DNA, the CDR3 is TGTGCCAGCTCACCCCGACAGGGGGGCTACTCACCCCTCCACTTT. It encodes CASSPRQGGYSPLHF.

This clone was seen many times. V gene TRBV5-1 combines with J gene TRBJ1-2; a possible D gene is TRBD1 (5 bases). This CDR3 spans 14 amino acids. Trimming took 4 bases from V and 0 from J, leaving 10 bases between them. The V gene's germline CDR1 is SGHRS and CDR2 YFSETQ. The DNA for the CDR3 is TGCGCCAGCAGCCCCGGGGGAGCTAACTATGGCTACACCTTC. Amino acids: CASSPGGANYGYTF.